The 10 T cell receptor beta chains given below trace back to one sample, sequenced in a study of blood T cell repertoires in COVID-19. Data came from immunoSEQ multiplex PCR; TCRdb stores just in-frame clones and leaves some out. Here the sample spans around 40,000 clones, around 90% being singletons. Sample: peripheral blood. These receptors were taken from a woman aged 80 or over with acute or convalescent COVID-19.

The chain combines TRBV29-1 with TRBJ1-3; 8 bases agree with TRBD1. This CDR3 region has 13 residues. CDR1 and CDR2 from the germline V gene are SQVTM and ANQGSEA. With 6 bases clipped from V and 2 bases from J, the junction kept 3 bases outside the gene matches. CDR3 DNA: TGCAGCGTGTCGGACAGGGCTGGAAACACCATATATTTT. It is translated as CSVSDRAGNTIYF.

The chain couples TRBV5-1 to TRBJ1-5; 7 nucleotides line up with TRBD1. The length of the CDR3 is 15 residues. CDR1 and CDR2 (germline): SGHRS, YFSETQ. The V segment lost 10 bases and the J segment 3 bases; nucleotides outside the gene matches: 13. The chain's CDR3 is CAPRQGEAVNQPQHF. The DNA for the CDR3 is TGCGCCCCTCGCCAGGGGGAGGCGGTCAATCAGCCCCAGCATTTT.

The gene calls are TRBV21-1 and TRBJ2-1; the D segment call TRBD2 is taken from the table without a DNA check. TRBV21-1 is flagged as a pseudogene. This CDR3 is built from 15 residues. The CDR3 DNA reads as TGTGCCAGCAGCAAAACCCAGCGGGGGGGCGCTGAGCAGTTCTTC. Encoded protein: CASSKTQRGGAEQFF.

This chain joins TRBV20-1 and TRBJ1-1; D unclear. The V and J ends lost 0 bases and 4 bases respectively, with 3 bases between them. The length of the CDR3 is 11 residues. Germline V lookup: CDR1 DFQATT, CDR2 SNEGSKA (reference sequence). CDR3 coding DNA: TGCAGTGCTAGAGAGAGCACTGAAGCTTTCTTT. Its translation is CSARESTEAFF.

The chain employs TRBV9 and TRBJ1-2; possible D gene TRBD1, 5 bases. Trimming cost V 0 bases and J 4 bases, with 16 bases left between them. This CDR3 region has 16 residues. The germline V gene has CDR1 SGDLS and CDR2 YYNGEE. CDR3 residues: CASSVGGQPSIYGYTF. The CDR3 DNA reads as TGTGCCAGCAGCGTAGGTGGACAACCATCGATCTATGGCTACACCTTC.

The rearrangement links TRBV30 to TRBJ2-2, with 8 bases that match TRBD2. CDR1 GTSNPN and CDR2 SVGIG come from the germline V gene (reference sequence). Germline trimming cut 1 base from V and 3 bases from J; bases unmatched to any gene: 4. The CDR3 covers 15 residues. The CDR3 reads CAWSARGGYTGELFF. The CDR3 nucleotides are TGTGCCTGGAGTGCCCGGGGGGGATACACCGGGGAGCTGTTTTTT.

The chain links TRBV7-9 to TRBJ1-2; no clear D gene. This CDR3 has 13 amino acids. The germline V gene encodes CDR1 SEHNR and CDR2 FQNEAQ (reference sequence). Trimming removed 0 bases at V and 7 bases at J, with 9 bases between. CDR3 region: CASSLAARFGYTF. The CDR3 coding sequence is TGTGCCAGCAGCTTAGCGGCCCGCTTTGGCTACACCTTC.

V and J are TRBV6-5 and TRBJ1-5; 10 positions match TRBD1. Germline lookup yields CDR1 MNHEY and CDR2 SVGAGI. With 4 bases clipped from V and 6 bases from J, the junction kept 6 bases outside the gene matches. CDR3 length: 15 residues. The CDR3 loop is CASSLDRGNGQPQHF. DNA of the CDR3: TGTGCCAGCAGTTTGGACAGGGGGAACGGTCAGCCCCAGCATTTT.

The chain is built from TRBV6-5 and TRBJ1-5; 7 bases are a match to TRBD1. The trim removed 6 bases at V and 5 bases at J, leaving 1 base unmatched. Germline V gene lookup returns CDR1 MNHEY and CDR2 SVGAGI. The CDR3 totals 12 residues. In DNA form, the CDR3 reads TGTGCCAGCAGAACAGGGGATCAGCCCCAGCATTTT. Protein product: CASRTGDQPQHF.

V gene TRBV4-2 combines with J gene TRBJ2-4; 15 bases agree with TRBD2. The CDR3 totals 16 residues. With V trimmed by 2 bases and J by 9 bases, 5 bases remained unmatched. CDR1 LGHNA and CDR2 YNFKEQ come from the germline V gene. CDR3 region: CASSQRTSGGEGIQYF. In DNA form, the CDR3 reads TGTGCCAGCAGCCAACGGACTAGCGGGGGGGAAGGCATTCAGTACTTC.